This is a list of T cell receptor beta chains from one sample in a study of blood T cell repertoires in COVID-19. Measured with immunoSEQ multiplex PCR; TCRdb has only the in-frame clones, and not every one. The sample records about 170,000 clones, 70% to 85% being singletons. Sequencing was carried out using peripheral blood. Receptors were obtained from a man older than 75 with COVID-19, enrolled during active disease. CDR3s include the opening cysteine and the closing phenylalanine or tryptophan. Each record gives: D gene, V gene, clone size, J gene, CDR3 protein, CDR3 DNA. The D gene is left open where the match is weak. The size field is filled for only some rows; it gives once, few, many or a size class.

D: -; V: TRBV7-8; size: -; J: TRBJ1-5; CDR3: CASSLVDTGYGNQPQHF; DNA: TGTGCCAGCAGCTTAGTCGATACAGGGTACGGCAATCAGCCCCAGCATTTT
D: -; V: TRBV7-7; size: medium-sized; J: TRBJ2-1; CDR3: CASSLGIGSSYNEQFF; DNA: TGTGCCAGCAGCTTAGGGATTGGGAGCTCCTACAATGAGCAGTTCTTC
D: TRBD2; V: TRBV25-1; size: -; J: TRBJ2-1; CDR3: CASSDPAAGDEQFF; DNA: TGTGCCAGCAGTGACCCCGCAGCGGGGGATGAGCAGTTCTTC
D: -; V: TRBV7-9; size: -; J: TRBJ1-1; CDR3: CASSVVMNTEAFF; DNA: TGTGCCAGCAGCGTCGTAATGAACACTGAAGCTTTCTTT
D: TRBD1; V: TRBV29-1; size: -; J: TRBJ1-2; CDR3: CSVRDRGEDSYTF; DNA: TGCAGCGTCCGGGACAGGGGGGAAGATAGCTACACCTTC
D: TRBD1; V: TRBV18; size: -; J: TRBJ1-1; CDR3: CASSLQGAANTEAFF; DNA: TGTGCCAGCTCACTTCAGGGGGCGGCGAACACTGAAGCTTTCTTT
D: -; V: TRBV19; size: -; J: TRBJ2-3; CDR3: CASSINRAGGTDTQYF; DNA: TGTGCCAGTAGTATTAACAGGGCGGGTGGCACAGATACGCAGTATTTT
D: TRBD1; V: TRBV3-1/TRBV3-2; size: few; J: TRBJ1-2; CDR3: CASSQNTGGTNGYTF; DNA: TGTGCCAGCAGCCAAAATACAGGGGGCACGAATGGCTACACCTTC
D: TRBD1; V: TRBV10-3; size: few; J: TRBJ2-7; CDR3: CAISQTGDDEQYF; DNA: TGTGCCATCAGCCAGACAGGGGATGACGAGCAGTACTTC
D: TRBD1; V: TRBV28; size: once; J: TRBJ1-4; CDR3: CASSSGQGPNEKLFF; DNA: TGTGCCAGCAGTTCGGGACAGGGTCCTAATGAAAAACTGTTTTTT
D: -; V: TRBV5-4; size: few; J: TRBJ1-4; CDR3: CASSPGEGGEKLFF; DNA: TGTGCCAGCAGCCCCGGGGAGGGAGGCGAAAAACTGTTTTTT
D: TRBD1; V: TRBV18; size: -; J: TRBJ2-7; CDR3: CASSRNRDSYEQYF; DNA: TGTGCCAGCTCACGTAATCGGGACAGCTACGAGCAGTACTTC
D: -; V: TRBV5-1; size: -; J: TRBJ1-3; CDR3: CASSRAGGSSGNTIYF; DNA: TGCGCCAGCAGCCGGGCGGGGGGCAGCTCTGGAAACACCATATATTTT
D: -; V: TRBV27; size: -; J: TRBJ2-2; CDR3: CASSFRVLSGRGTGELFF; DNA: TGTGCCAGCAGTTTTAGGGTTCTGTCTGGGCGGGGCACCGGGGAGCTGTTTTTT
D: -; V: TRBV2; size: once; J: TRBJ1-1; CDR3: CASSDSGNTEAFF; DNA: TGTGCCAGCAGTGATAGCGGGAACACTGAAGCTTTCTTT
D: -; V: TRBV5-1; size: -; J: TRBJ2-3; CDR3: CASSSRLSTDTQYF; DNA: TGCGCCAGCAGCTCCCGACTCAGCACAGATACGCAGTATTTT
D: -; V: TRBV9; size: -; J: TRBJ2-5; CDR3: CASSDHRVHPETQYF; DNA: TGTGCCAGCAGCGATCACAGGGTTCACCCAGAGACCCAGTACTTC
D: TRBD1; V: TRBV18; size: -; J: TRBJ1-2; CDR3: CASSPPDRRNYGYTF; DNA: TGTGCCAGCTCACCACCGGACAGGCGGAACTATGGCTACACCTTC
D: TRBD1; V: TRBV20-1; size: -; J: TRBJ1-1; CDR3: CSGVGQIEAFF; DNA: TGCAGTGGGGTGGGACAGATTGAAGCTTTCTTT
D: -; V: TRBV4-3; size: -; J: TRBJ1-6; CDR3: CASSQDRRKPLHF; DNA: TGCGCCAGCAGCCAAGATCGGAGAAAACCCCTCCACTTT
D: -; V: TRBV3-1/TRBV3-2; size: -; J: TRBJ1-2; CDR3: CASSQDRRNFGGYTF; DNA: TGTGCCAGCAGCCAAGATCGGAGGAATTTCGGTGGCTACACCTTC
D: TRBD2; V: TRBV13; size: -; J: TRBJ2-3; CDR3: CASSLRLAGGQRDTQYF; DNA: TGTGCCAGCAGCTTAAGACTAGCGGGGGGGCAGAGAGATACGCAGTATTTT
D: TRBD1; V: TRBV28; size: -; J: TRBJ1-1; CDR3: CASTVPLTGGITEAFF; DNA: TGTGCCAGCACCGTACCTCTGACAGGGGGGATCACTGAAGCTTTCTTT
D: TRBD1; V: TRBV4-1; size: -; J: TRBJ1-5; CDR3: CASSQVNRGAQQPQHF; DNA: TGCGCCAGCAGCCAAGTCAACAGGGGTGCTCAGCAGCCCCAGCATTTT
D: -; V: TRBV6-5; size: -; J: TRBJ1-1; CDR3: CASIGRIQAFF; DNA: TGTGCCAGTATAGGGAGGATTCAAGCTTTCTTT
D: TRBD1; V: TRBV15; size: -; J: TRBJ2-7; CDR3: CATSRRTGYEQYF; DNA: TGTGCCACCAGCAGAAGGACAGGGTACGAGCAGTACTTC
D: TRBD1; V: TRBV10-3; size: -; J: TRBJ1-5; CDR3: CAISERQGGNQPQHF; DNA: TGTGCCATCAGTGAGCGACAGGGTGGCAATCAGCCCCAGCATTTT
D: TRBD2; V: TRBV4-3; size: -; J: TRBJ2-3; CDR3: CASSQDRLAYGAQYF; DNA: TGCGCCAGCAGCCAAGATCGACTAGCTTACGGGGCGCAGTATTTT
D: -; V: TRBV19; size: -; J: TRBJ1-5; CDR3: CASSPTGLSVGQPQHF; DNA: TGTGCCAGTAGCCCTACAGGGCTATCAGTCGGTCAGCCCCAGCATTTT
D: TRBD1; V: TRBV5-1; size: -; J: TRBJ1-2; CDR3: CASSLGGQGVGGYTF; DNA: TGCGCCAGCAGCTTGGGGGGACAGGGCGTCGGTGGCTACACCTTC
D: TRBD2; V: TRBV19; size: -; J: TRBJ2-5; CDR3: CASSTRGLAGRGETQYF; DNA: TGTGCCAGTAGTACCCGGGGGCTAGCGGGGCGTGGGGAGACCCAGTACTTC
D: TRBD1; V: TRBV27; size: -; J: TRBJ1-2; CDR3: CASRLQGGPYGYTF; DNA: TGTGCCAGCCGATTACAGGGGGGACCCTATGGCTACACCTTC
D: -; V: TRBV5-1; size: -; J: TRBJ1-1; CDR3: CASSLGDKPNTEAFF; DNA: TGCGCCAGCAGCTTGGGGGACAAACCGAACACTGAAGCTTTCTTT
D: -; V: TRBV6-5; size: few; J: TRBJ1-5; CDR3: CASIGPGQPQHF; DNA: TGTGCCAGCATCGGGCCGGGGCAGCCCCAGCATTTT
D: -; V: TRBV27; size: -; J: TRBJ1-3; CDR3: CASRARTGGNTIYF; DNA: TGTGCCAGCAGGGCAAGAACAGGGGGAAACACCATATATTTT
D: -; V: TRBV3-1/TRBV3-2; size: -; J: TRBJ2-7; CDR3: CASSQGDGGRSYEQYF; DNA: TGTGCCAGCAGCCAAGGGGATGGAGGGAGATCCTACGAGCAGTACTTC
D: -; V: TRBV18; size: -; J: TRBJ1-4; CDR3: CASSPSSATNEKLFF; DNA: TGTGCCAGCTCACCATCATCGGCAACTAATGAAAAACTGTTTTTT
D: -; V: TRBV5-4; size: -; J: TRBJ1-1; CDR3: CASSSYRRDTEAFF; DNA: TGTGCCAGCAGCTCGTACAGGAGAGACACTGAAGCTTTCTTT
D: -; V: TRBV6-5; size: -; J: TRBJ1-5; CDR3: CASSSQGGNQPQHF; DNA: TGTGCCAGCAGTTCCCAGGGAGGAAATCAGCCCCAGCATTTT
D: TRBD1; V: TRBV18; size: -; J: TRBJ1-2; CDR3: CASSLDKRTGSYGYTF; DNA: TGTGCCAGCTCACTAGATAAACGGACAGGCTCGTATGGCTACACCTTC
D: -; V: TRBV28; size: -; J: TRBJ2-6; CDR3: CASSRLGQYISGANVLTF; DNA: TGTGCCAGCAGTCGTCTCGGACAGTACATCTCTGGGGCCAACGTCCTGACTTTC
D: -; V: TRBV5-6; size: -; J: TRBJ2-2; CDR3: CASSLGGGTGELFF; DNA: TGTGCCAGCAGCTTGGGAGGGGGAACCGGGGAGCTGTTTTTT
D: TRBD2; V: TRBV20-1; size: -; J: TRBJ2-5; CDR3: CSASGRGSGGVGETQYF; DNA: TGCAGTGCTAGTGGCCGGGGTAGCGGGGGAGTGGGAGAGACCCAGTACTTC
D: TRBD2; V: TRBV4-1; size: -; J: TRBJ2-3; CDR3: CASSQGGGAPDTQYF; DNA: TGCGCCAGCAGCCAAGGCGGGGGGGCCCCAGATACGCAGTATTTT
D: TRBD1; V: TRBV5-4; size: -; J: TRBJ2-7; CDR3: CASSSTGQGEQYF; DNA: TGTGCCAGCAGCTCTACCGGACAGGGGGAGCAGTACTTC
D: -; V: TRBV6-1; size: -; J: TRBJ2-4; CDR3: CASSEAITGLLAKNIQYF; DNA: TGTGCCAGCAGTGAAGCAATCACAGGGTTACTAGCCAAAAACATTCAGTACTTC